This section outlines one TCR beta chain sequence together with its context. Clones were sequenced by immunoSEQ multiplex PCR, and TCRdb holds only the in-frame ones, with some missing. The sample lists some 80,000 clones, roughly 94% occurring once. This specimen belongs to a study of technical replicates of blood from several donors. CDR3 length: 11 amino acids. Germline V lookup: CDR1 MDHEN, CDR2 SYDVKM. The V and J ends lost 7 bases and 8 bases respectively, with 9 bases between them. Sequencing used T cells isolated from PBMCs. The sequence was obtained from a human donor in good health. The chain is built from TRBV28 and TRBJ2-1; unclear D gene. For the CDR3, the DNA is TGTGCCAGCATTGTGGGCCATGAGCAGTTCTTC. It is translated as CASIVGHEQFF.